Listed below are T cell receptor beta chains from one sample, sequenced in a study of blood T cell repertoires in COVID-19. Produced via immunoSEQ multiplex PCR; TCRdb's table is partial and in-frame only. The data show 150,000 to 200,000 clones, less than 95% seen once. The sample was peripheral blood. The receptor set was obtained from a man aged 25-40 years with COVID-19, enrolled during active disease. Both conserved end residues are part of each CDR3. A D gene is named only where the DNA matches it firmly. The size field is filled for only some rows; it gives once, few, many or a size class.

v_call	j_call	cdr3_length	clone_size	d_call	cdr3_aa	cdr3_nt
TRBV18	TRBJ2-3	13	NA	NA	CASSGDKASTQYF	TGTGCCAGCTCAGGGGACAAGGCCAGTACGCAGTATTTT
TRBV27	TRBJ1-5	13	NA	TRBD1	CASSPDRDQPQHF	TGTGCCAGCAGTCCAGACAGGGATCAGCCCCAGCATTTT
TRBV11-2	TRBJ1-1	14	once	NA	CASSPWTDHTEAFF	TGTGCCAGCAGCCCCTGGACAGACCACACTGAAGCTTTCTTT
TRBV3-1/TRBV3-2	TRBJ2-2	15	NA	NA	CASSQDGGYSGELFF	TGTGCCAGCAGCCAAGATGGGGGGTACTCCGGGGAGCTGTTTTTT
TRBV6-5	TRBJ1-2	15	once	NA	CASNPNPGTSYGYTF	TGTGCCAGCAATCCCAACCCCGGGACATCATATGGCTACACCTTC
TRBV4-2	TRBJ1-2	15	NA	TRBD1	CASSQDYRGQAGYTF	TGTGCCAGCAGCCAAGATTACAGGGGGCAAGCTGGCTACACCTTC
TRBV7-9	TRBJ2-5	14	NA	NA	CASSLLGSWETQYF	TGTGCCAGCAGCTTATTGGGCAGTTGGGAGACCCAGTACTTC
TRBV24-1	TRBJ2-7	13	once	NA	CATSRGQGGEQYF	TGTGCCACCAGTCGCGGACAGGGAGGGGAGCAGTACTTC
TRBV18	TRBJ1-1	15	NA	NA	CASSSTGQSGTEAFF	TGTGCCAGCTCGTCAACAGGGCAATCGGGTACTGAAGCTTTCTTT
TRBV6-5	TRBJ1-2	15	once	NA	CASRIPGGPEYGYTF	TGTGCCAGCAGGATTCCTGGGGGCCCTGAATATGGCTACACCTTC
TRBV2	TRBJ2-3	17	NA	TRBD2	CASSEVASGGSTDTQYF	TGTGCCAGCAGTGAAGTCGCTAGCGGGGGTTCCACAGATACGCAGTATTTT
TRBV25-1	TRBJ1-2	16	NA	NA	CASSDKSQTGRHGYTF	TGTGCCAGCAGTGATAAATCACAAACAGGGAGACATGGCTACACCTTC
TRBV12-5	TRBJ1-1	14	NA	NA	CASGLPSPGTEAFF	TGTGCTAGTGGTTTGCCCAGCCCCGGGACTGAAGCTTTCTTT
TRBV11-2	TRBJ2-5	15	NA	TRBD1	CASSLYPGTGKTQYF	TGTGCCAGCAGCTTGTATCCCGGGACAGGGAAGACCCAGTACTTC
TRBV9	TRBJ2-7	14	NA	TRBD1	CASSVRQGAYEQYF	TGTGCCAGCAGCGTCCGACAGGGGGCCTACGAGCAGTACTTC
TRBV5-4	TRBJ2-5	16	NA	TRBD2	CASSRTSGGLQETQYF	TGTGCCAGCAGCAGGACTAGCGGGGGGCTCCAAGAGACCCAGTACTTC
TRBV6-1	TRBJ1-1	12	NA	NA	CASSELRGEAFF	TGTGCCAGCAGTGAGTTACGGGGTGAAGCTTTCTTT
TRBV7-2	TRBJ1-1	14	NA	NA	CASSLEWANTEAFF	TGTGCCAGCAGCTTAGAATGGGCGAACACTGAAGCTTTCTTT
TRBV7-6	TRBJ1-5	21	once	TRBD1	CASSLLRDRFSQWGQNQPQHF	TGTGCCAGCAGCTTATTGAGGGACAGGTTTTCACAATGGGGGCAAAATCAGCCCCAGCATTTT
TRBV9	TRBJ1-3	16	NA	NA	CASSVEAGASGNTIYF	TGTGCCAGCAGCGTAGAGGCAGGGGCCTCTGGAAACACCATATATTTT
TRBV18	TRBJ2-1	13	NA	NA	CASSPGGHNEQFF	TGTGCCAGCTCACCCGGGGGGCACAATGAGCAGTTCTTC
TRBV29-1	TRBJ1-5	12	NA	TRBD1	CSGATGDQPQHF	TGCAGCGGGGCAACAGGGGATCAGCCCCAGCATTTT
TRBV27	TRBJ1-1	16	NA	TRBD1	CASSLKGTGGRSETFF	TGTGCCAGCAGTTTAAAGGGGACAGGGGGTCGGTCGGAGACTTTCTTT
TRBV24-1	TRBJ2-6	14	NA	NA	CATVRLSGANVLTF	TGTGCCACCGTGCGACTTTCCGGGGCCAACGTCCTGACTTTC
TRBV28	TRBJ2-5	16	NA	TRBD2	CASSLPRGGGGETQYF	TGTGCCAGCAGTTTACCTCGCGGGGGGGGAGGAGAGACCCAGTACTTC
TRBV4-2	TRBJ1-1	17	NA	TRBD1	CASSQGLVGQANTEAFF	TGTGCCAGCAGCCAAGGGTTGGTTGGACAGGCGAACACTGAAGCTTTCTTT
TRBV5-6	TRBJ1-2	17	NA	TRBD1	CASSWADRGYYHRGYTF	TGTGCCAGCAGCTGGGCGGACAGGGGTTATTATCATCGTGGCTACACCTTC
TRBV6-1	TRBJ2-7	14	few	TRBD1	CASSEDPDRGEQYF	TGTGCCAGCAGTGAGGATCCTGACAGGGGGGAGCAGTACTTC
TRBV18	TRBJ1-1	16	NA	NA	CASSPGTEGPLLEAFF	TGTGCCAGCTCACCGGGGACGGAGGGACCCCTTTTGGAAGCTTTCTTT
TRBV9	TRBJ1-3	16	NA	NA	CASSASVPGGGPTIYF	TGTGCCAGCAGCGCATCGGTCCCGGGGGGGGGTCCCACCATATATTTT
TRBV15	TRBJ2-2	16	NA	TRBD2	CATSRNGGVSTGELFF	TGTGCCACCAGCAGAAACGGGGGGGTTAGCACCGGGGAGCTGTTTTTT
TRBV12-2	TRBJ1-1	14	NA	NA	CASKRTRTLTEAFF	TGTGCAAGTAAAAGGACAAGAACACTCACTGAAGCTTTCTTT
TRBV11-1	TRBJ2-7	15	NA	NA	CASSFEYRDRYEQYF	TGTGCCAGCAGCTTCGAATACAGGGACCGCTACGAGCAGTACTTC
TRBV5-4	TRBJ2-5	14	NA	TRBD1	CASSKTGLQETQYF	TGTGCCAGCAGCAAGACAGGGCTCCAAGAGACCCAGTACTTC
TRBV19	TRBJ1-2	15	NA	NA	CASTKSGGANYGYTF	TGTGCCAGTACCAAATCCGGAGGGGCCAACTATGGCTACACCTTC
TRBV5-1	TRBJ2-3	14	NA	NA	CASREVGETHTQYF	TGCGCCAGCAGGGAAGTAGGGGAAACCCATACGCAGTATTTT
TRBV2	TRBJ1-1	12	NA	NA	CASSPAGEMAFF	TGTGCCAGCAGTCCGGCAGGCGAAATGGCTTTCTTT
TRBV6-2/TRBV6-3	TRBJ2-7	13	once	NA	CASSYGPGGEQYF	TGTGCCAGCAGTTACGGACCAGGGGGGGAGCAGTACTTC
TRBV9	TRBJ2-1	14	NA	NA	CASSVEGRYNEQFF	TGTGCCAGCAGCGTAGAGGGGCGCTACAATGAGCAGTTCTTC
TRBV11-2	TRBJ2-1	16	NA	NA	CASSLEFGSMIPEQFF	TGTGCCAGCAGCTTAGAGTTTGGTAGTATGATTCCTGAGCAGTTCTTC
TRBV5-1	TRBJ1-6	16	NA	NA	CASSLDLNRANSPLHF	TGCGCCAGCAGCTTGGATCTCAACAGGGCTAATTCACCCCTCCACTTT
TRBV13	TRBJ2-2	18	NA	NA	CASSLNSLGGRNTGELFF	TGTGCCAGCAGCTTAAATTCGCTGGGGGGAAGGAACACCGGGGAGCTGTTTTTT
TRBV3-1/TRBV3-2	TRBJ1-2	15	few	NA	CASSQDFGEQVRYTF	TGTGCCAGCAGCCAAGATTTCGGGGAGCAGGTCCGTTACACCTTC
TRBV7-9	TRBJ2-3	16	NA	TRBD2	CASSLGLAGIADTQYF	TGTGCCAGCAGCTTAGGGCTAGCGGGGATCGCAGATACGCAGTATTTT
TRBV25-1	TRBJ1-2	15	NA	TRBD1	CASSPPGQGNYGYTF	TGTGCCAGCAGTCCCCCAGGACAGGGGAACTATGGCTACACCTTC
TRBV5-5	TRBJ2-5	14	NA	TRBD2	CASSPPGGQETQYF	TGTGCCAGCAGCCCCCCGGGGGGCCAAGAGACCCAGTACTTC
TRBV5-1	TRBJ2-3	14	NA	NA	CASRYSGLADTQYF	TGCGCCAGCAGATACTCAGGTCTTGCAGATACGCAGTATTTT
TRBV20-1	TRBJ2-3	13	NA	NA	CSASDAGTDTQYF	TGCAGTGCTAGTGACGCGGGCACAGATACGCAGTATTTT
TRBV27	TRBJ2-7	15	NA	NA	CASSPIWSGRGEQYF	TGTGCCAGCAGTCCCATTTGGTCCGGGAGAGGCGAGCAGTACTTC
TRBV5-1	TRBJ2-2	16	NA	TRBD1	CASSSPGQGRLGELFF	TGCGCCAGCAGCTCACCGGGACAGGGGCGGCTCGGGGAGCTGTTTTTT
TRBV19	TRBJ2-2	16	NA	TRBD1	CASSDDRGRNTGELFF	TGTGCCAGTAGTGACGACAGGGGGCGGAACACCGGGGAGCTGTTTTTT
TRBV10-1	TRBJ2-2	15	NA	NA	CASSPAGGYTGELFF	TGCGCCAGCAGTCCGGCAGGGGGGTACACCGGGGAGCTGTTTTTT
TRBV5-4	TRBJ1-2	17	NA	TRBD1	CASSLRRQGASNYGYTF	TGTGCCAGCAGCTTGAGGAGACAGGGGGCCTCTAACTATGGCTACACCTTC